This T cell receptor beta chain was sequenced in a study of blood T cell repertoires in COVID-19. Study summary: Samples came from the United States, Italy and Spain, spanning acute and convalescent COVID-19. PBMCs, B-cell-depleted T cells, or T cells provided the cDNA or gDNA that made up the material.

Trimming left V 3 bases short and J 8 bases short, with 16 bases between. The CDR3 has 13 residues. Germline V gene sequence: CDR1 GTSNPN, CDR2 SVGIG (reference sequence). Original processing notes: Amplification of reference gene primers was used by the study to estimate nucleated cell counts. Profiled with immunoSEQ multiplex PCR; TCRdb holds only in-frame clones, not every one. The DNA gave D and trimming, while V, J and clone size come from that table. The sample has 250,000 or so clones, around nine tenths seen once. This rearrangement joins TRBV30 to TRBJ1-1; TRBD1 is a possible D gene (5 bases). This TCR was recovered from a woman aged 55-69 years with acute or convalescent COVID-19. Material for sequencing was peripheral blood. The CDR3 DNA is TGTGCCTGGAGGGGCAGGGCGAGGATCGAAGCTTTCTTT. Translating it yields CAWRGRARIEAFF.